Below, 13 T cell receptor beta chains from the same sample are listed, as sequenced in a study of cytomegalovirus exposure and HLA in healthy donors (dated by TCRdb to about 2017). The method was the immunoSEQ multiplex PCR assay. For the multiplex PCR, a mixture combining 60 forward primers for TCR Vbeta segments and 13 reverse primers for TCR Jbeta segments was used. Not all clones reach the TCRdb copy of this immuneACCESS table, which keeps in-frame sequences only. Checked studies attribute under half of the gap to unresolved V genes and leave the rest unexplained. This sample comprises 95,000 to 100,000 clones, approximately 85% of them detected only once. The top ten clones comprise less than 5% of the sample. The sample was PBMCs. The receptors were sampled from a man aged 25-45 years in good health and CMV-seronegative.

The CDR3 sequence: CASATGGVPGANVLTF. CDR3 nucleotide sequence: TGTGCCAGCGCGACAGGGGGTGTCCCTGGGGCCAACGTCCTGACTTTC. The rearrangement joins TRBV2 to TRBJ2-6; TRBD1 aligns across 9 bases. The CDR3 loop spans 16 amino acids. With V trimmed by 8 bases and J by 2 bases, 7 bases remained unmatched. The germline V gene encodes CDR1 SNHLY and CDR2 FYNNEI.

This sequence joins TRBV27 and TRBJ2-3; 8 positions agree with TRBD2. This CDR3 contains 13 residues. Per the germline V gene, CDR1 is MNHEY and CDR2 is SMNVEV (reference sequence). V trimming: 5 bases; J trimming: 4 bases; junction bases outside the gene matches: 2. CDR3 residues: CASSAGGADTQYF. The CDR3 DNA reads as TGTGCCAGCAGTGCGGGGGGAGCAGATACGCAGTATTTT.

The chain's CDR3 is CASSLPGGGESSGYTF. CDR3 coding DNA: TGTGCCAGCAGCCTACCCGGTGGAGGGGAATCTTCTGGCTACACCTTC. The chain is built from TRBV7-8 and TRBJ1-2; D may be TRBD1 (5 bases). This CDR3 contains 16 residues. The germline V and J ends were trimmed by 5 bases and 7 bases, with 23 bases remaining between them. Germline V lookup: CDR1 SGHVS, CDR2 FQNEAQ.

The rearrangement joins TRBV5-1 to TRBJ2-3, with D possibly being TRBD2 (6 bases). This CDR3 is built from 18 residues. Germline values: CDR1 SGHRS, CDR2 YFSETQ. The V end lost 4 bases, the J end lost 1 base, and 22 bases lay between the germline ends. The CDR3 sequence is CASSTSGVQGGRTDTQYF. The CDR3 DNA follows: TGCGCCAGCAGCACTTCGGGGGTGCAGGGAGGACGCACAGATACGCAGTATTTT.

This chain uses TRBV9 with TRBJ2-3; TRBD1 agrees at 7 bases. The CDR3 is 15 amino acids. Germline V gene sequence: CDR1 SGDLS, CDR2 YYNGEE. The V segment lost 0 bases and the J segment 1 base; nucleotides outside the gene matches: 2. CDR3 region: CASSVDGQGTDTQYF. DNA of the CDR3: TGTGCCAGCAGCGTAGATGGACAGGGCACAGATACGCAGTATTTT.

The chain links TRBV2 to TRBJ1-5; the match to TRBD1 covers 8 bases. CDR1 and CDR2 from the germline V gene are SNHLY and FYNNEI. This CDR3 has 15 amino acids. J was trimmed by 1 base and V by 6 bases; bases with no gene match: 5. In DNA, the CDR3 is TGTGCCAGCAGGTTGACAGGGGTAAGCAATCAGCCCCAGCATTTT. Translation gives CASRLTGVSNQPQHF.

The chain joins TRBV6-1 to TRBJ2-1; a possible D gene is TRBD2 (6 bases). Per germline, CDR1 MNHNS and CDR2 SASEGT. V was cut by 10 bases and J by 5 bases, with 21 bases left in between. The CDR3 runs 15 residues. The CDR3 DNA reads as TGTGCCATCTTGACGCGAGCGGGCCTTAACAATGAGCAGTTCTTC. Translating it yields CAILTRAGLNNEQFF.

The rearrangement uses TRBV4-2 and TRBJ2-7, with a tentative D call TRBD2 (6 bases). Germline loops: CDR1 LGHNA, CDR2 YNFKEQ. CDR3 length: 15 amino acids. V was pared by 3 bases and J by 5 bases, with 17 bases between. The CDR3 bases are TGTGCCAGCAGCCAGGAACACGGGACTTATGACGAGCAGTACTTC. Translation: CASSQEHGTYDEQYF.

V usage is TRBV5-1 and J usage is TRBJ2-2; D might be TRBD2 (5 bases). There are 14 residues in the CDR3. CDR1 is SGHRS and CDR2 is YFSETQ in the germline V gene. V was shortened by 3 bases and J by 4 bases, with 10 bases between the two germline ends. The CDR3 coding sequence is TGCGCCAGCAGCTCGGACGGAGGCACCGGGGAGCTGTTTTTT. Translation: CASSSDGGTGELFF.

The chain joins TRBV4-1 to TRBJ2-2; tentatively, D is TRBD2 (5 bases). The V gene lost 1 base and the J gene lost 6 bases, with 15 bases spanning the gap. Germline V gene lookup returns CDR1 MGHRA and CDR2 YSYEKL. This CDR3 has 16 residues. The CDR3 loop is CASSQATEGAAGELFF. The CDR3, as DNA: TGCGCCAGCAGCCAAGCGACCGAGGGAGCCGCCGGGGAGCTGTTTTTT.

The rearrangement uses TRBV10-1 and TRBJ2-2; D is perhaps TRBD2 (6 bases). This CDR3 has 15 residues. V was pared by 7 bases and J by 4 bases, with 16 bases between. CDR1 and CDR2 (germline): WNHNN, SYGVQD (reference sequence). CDR3 sequence: CASIPSGVSTGELFF. CDR3 DNA: TGCGCCAGCATCCCCTCGGGGGTGTCCACCGGGGAGCTGTTTTTT.

The chain combines TRBV9 with TRBJ2-6, with D uncertain. The CDR3 length is 16 residues. V gave up 0 bases and J gave up 0 bases, with 7 bases separating them. Germline lookup yields CDR1 SGDLS and CDR2 YYNGEE. CDR3 sequence reads: CASSVGQGSGANVLTF. DNA for the CDR3: TGTGCCAGCAGCGTAGGACAAGGCTCTGGGGCCAACGTCCTGACTTTC.

The chain combines TRBV7-9 with TRBJ1-5; 7 bases align to TRBD1. The CDR3 is 14 residues long. Trimming took 0 bases from V and 4 from J; bases not matched to a gene: 0. Germline V CDR1 and CDR2: SEHNR, FQNEAQ (reference sequence). The DNA for the CDR3 is TGTGCCAGCAGCTTAGCACAGGGGAATCAGCCCCAGCATTTT. Protein: CASSLAQGNQPQHF.